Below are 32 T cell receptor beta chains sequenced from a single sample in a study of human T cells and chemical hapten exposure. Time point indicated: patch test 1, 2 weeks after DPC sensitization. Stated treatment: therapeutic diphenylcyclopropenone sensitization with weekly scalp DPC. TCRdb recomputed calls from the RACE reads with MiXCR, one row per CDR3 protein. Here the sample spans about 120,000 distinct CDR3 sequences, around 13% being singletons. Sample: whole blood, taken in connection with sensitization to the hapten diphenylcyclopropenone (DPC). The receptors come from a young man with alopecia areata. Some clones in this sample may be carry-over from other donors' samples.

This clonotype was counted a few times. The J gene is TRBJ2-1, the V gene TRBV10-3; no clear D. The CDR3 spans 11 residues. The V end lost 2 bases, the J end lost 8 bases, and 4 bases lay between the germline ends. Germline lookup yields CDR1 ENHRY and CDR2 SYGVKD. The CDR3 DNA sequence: TGTGCCATCAGTGAGATCTATGAGCAGTTCTTC. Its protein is CAISEIYEQFF.

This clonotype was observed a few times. The DNA of the CDR3 is TGCAGCGTAGTTACAGGGTTTACTAACTATGGCTACACCTTC. It translates to CSVVTGFTNYGYTF. The chain recombines TRBV29-1 with TRBJ1-2; a possible D gene is TRBD1 (6 bases). Germline CDR1 and CDR2: SQVTM and ANQGSEA. The germline V and J ends were trimmed by 6 bases and 0 bases, with 14 bases remaining between them. The CDR3 runs 14 residues.

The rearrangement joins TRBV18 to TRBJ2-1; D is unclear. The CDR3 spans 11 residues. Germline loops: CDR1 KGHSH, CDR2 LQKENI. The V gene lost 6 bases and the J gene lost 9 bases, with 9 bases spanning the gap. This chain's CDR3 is CASSLKGEQFF. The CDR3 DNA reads TGTGCCAGCTCCCTCAAGGGTGAGCAGTTCTTC.

The CDR3 spells CASSLQGRNTGELFF. CDR3 nucleotide sequence: TGTGCCAGCAGTTTACAGGGGCGGAACACCGGGGAGCTGTTTTTT. V usage is TRBV28 and J usage is TRBJ2-2, with D tentatively TRBD1 (6 bases). This CDR3 contains 15 residues. Germline V gives CDR1 MDHEN, CDR2 SYDVKM. Trimming took 2 bases from V and 1 from J, leaving 8 bases between them.

CDR3 sequence: CASSFFRGDNEQFF. The CDR3 DNA sequence: TGTGCCAGCAGCTTTTTTAGGGGGGACAATGAGCAGTTCTTC. V and J are TRBV7-2 and TRBJ2-1; TRBD1 or TRBD2 may be the D gene (6 bases each). In germline, CDR1 is SGHTA, CDR2 FQGNSA. Trimming cost V 3 bases and J 5 bases, with 11 bases left between them. The CDR3 has 14 residues.

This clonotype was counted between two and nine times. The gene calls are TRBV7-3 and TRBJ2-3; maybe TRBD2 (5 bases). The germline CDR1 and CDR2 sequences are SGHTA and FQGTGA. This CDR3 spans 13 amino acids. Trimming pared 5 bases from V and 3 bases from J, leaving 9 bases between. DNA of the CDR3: TGTGCCAGCAGCCCGAGGGAAACAGATACGCAGTATTTT. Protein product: CASSPRETDTQYF.

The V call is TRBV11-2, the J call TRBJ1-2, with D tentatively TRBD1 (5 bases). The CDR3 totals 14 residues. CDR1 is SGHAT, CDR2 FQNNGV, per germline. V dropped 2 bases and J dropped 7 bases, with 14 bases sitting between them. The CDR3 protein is CASSLFAAGTGYTF. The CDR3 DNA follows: TGTGCCAGCAGCTTATTCGCTGCAGGGACTGGCTACACCTTC.

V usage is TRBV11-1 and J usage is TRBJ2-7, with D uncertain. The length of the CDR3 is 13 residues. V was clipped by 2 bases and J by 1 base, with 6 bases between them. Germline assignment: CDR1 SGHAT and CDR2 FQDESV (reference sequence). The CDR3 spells CASSLQESYEQYF. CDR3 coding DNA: TGTGCCAGCAGCTTACAGGAATCCTACGAGCAGTACTTC. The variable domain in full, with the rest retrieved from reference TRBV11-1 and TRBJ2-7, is EAEVAQSPRYKITEKSQAVAFWCDPISGHATLYWYRQILGQGPELLVQFQDESVVDDSQLPKDRFSAERLKGVDSTLKIQPAELGDSAMYLCASSLQESYEQYFGPGTRLTVT.

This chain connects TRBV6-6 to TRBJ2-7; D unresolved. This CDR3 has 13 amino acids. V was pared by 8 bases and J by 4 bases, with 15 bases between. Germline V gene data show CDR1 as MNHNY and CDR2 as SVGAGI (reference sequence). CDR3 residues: CASCHSPRYEQYF. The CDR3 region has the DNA TGTGCCAGCTGCCACAGTCCTAGATACGAGCAGTACTTC.

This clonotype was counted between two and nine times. The CDR3 sequence: CASSWPAGTPNTGELFF. The CDR3 DNA reads as TGTGCCAGCAGCTGGCCCGCCGGGACACCAAACACCGGGGAGCTGTTTTTT. The chain has TRBV28 and TRBJ2-2; tentatively, D is TRBD1 (6 bases). The CDR3 has 17 amino acids. Between the trimmed V and J ends, which lost 6 bases and 2 bases, there was a span of 19 bases. The germline gives CDR1 MDHEN, CDR2 SYDVKM.

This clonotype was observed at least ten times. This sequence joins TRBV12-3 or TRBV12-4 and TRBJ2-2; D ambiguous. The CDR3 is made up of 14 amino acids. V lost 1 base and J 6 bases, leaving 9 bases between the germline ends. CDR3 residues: CASSLGVVSGELFF. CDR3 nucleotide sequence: TGTGCCAGCAGTTTAGGGGTTGTATCCGGGGAGCTGTTTTTT.

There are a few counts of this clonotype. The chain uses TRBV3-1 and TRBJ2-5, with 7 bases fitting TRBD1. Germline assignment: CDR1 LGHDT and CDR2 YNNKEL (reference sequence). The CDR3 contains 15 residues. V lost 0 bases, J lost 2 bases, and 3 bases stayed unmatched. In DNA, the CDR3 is TGTGCCAGCAGCCAAGATGGGACAGATCAAGAGACCCAGTACTTC. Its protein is CASSQDGTDQETQYF.

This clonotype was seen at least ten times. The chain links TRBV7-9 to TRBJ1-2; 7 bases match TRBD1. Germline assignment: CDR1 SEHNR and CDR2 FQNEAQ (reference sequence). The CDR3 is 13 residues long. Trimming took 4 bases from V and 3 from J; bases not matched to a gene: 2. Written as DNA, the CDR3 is TGTGCCAGCAGCTCTGGGACAGACTATGGCTACACCTTC. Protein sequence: CASSSGTDYGYTF.

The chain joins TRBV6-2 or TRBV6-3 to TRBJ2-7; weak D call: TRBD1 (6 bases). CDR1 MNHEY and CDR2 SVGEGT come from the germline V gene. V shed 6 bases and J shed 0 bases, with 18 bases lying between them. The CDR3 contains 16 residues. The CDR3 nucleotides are TGTGCCAGCAGGTCGCCAGGGACACCGAGCTCCTACGAGCAGTACTTC. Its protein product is CASRSPGTPSSYEQYF.

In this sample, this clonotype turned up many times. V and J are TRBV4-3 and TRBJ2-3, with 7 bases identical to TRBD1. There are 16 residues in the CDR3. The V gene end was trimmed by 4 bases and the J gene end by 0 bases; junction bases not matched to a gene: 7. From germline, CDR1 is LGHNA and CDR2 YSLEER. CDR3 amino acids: CASSPGPGQSTDTQYF. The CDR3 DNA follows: TGCGCCAGCAGCCCCGGACCGGGACAGAGCACAGATACGCAGTATTTT.

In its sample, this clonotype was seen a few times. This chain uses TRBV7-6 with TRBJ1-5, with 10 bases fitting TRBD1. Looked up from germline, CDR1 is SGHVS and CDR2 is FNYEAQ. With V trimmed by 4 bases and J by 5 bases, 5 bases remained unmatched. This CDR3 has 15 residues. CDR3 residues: CASSSRQGAYQPQHF. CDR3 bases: TGTGCCAGCAGCTCCAGACAGGGGGCTTATCAGCCCCAGCATTTT.

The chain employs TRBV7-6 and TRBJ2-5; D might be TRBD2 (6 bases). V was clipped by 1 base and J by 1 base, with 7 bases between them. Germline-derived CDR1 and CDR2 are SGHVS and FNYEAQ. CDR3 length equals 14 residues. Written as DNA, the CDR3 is TGTGCCAGCAGCTTAGGGGACTTCCAAGAGACCCAGTACTTC. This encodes CASSLGDFQETQYF. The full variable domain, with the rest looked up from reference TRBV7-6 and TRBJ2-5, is GAGVSQSPRYKVTKRGQDVALRCDPISGHVSLYWYRQALGQGPEFLTYFNYEAQQDKSGLPNDRFSAERPEGSISTLTIQRTEQRDSAMYRCASSLGDFQETQYFGPGTRLLVL.

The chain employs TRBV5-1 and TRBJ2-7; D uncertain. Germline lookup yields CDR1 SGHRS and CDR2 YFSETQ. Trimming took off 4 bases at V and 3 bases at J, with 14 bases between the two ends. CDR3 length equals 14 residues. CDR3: CASSQGSSLYEQYF. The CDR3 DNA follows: TGCGCCAGCAGCCAAGGGTCCAGCCTCTACGAGCAGTACTTC.

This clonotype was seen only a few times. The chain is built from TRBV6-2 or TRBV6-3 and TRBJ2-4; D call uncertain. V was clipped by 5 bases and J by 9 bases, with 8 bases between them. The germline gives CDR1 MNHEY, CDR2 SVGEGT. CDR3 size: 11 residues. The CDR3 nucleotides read TGTGCCAGCAGTCTCACGGGCATTCAGTACTTC. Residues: CASSLTGIQYF.

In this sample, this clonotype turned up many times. CDR3 sequence reads: CASSLDRVIAYEQYF. As DNA, the CDR3 is TGTGCCAGCAGTCTTGACAGGGTGATTGCCTACGAGCAGTACTTC. V usage is TRBV12-3 or TRBV12-4 and J usage is TRBJ2-7; TRBD1 aligns across 7 bases. The CDR3 totals 15 residues. V gave up 5 bases and J gave up 2 bases; unmatched junction bases: 9.

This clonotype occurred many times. The CDR3 loop reads CASSNQPQHF. In DNA, the CDR3 is TGTGCCAGCAGCAATCAGCCCCAGCATTTT. The chain carries TRBV21-1 and TRBJ1-5. TRBV21-1 is a documented pseudogene. The CDR3 consists of 10 residues.

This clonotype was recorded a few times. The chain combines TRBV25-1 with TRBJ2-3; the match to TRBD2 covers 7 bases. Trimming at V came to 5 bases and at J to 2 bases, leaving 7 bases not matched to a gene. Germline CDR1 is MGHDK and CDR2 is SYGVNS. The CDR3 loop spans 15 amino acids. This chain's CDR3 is CASSPLAAITDTQYF. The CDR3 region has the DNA TGTGCCAGCAGTCCCCTAGCGGCGATCACAGATACGCAGTATTTT.

The CDR3 here is CASAGTAAYEQYF. CDR3 nucleotide sequence: TGTGCCAGCGCCGGGACAGCTGCCTACGAGCAGTACTTC. This rearrangement joins TRBV25-1 to TRBJ2-7; 7 positions match TRBD1. CDR1 and CDR2 (germline): MGHDK, SYGVNS. The V segment lost 8 bases and the J segment 2 bases; nucleotides outside the gene matches: 6. The CDR3 totals 13 residues.

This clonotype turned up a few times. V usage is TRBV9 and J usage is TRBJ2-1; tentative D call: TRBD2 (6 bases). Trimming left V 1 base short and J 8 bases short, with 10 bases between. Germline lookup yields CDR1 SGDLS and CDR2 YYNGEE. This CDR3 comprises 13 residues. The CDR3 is CASSVFGGYEQFF. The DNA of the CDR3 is TGTGCCAGCAGCGTATTCGGGGGTTATGAGCAGTTCTTC.

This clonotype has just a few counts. The CDR3: CASSYSDRDQFF. The CDR3 bases are TGTGCCAGCAGTTATTCAGACAGGGACCAGTTCTTC. The genes are TRBV6-2 or TRBV6-3 and TRBJ2-1; 7 bases align to TRBD1. V shed 3 bases, J shed 13 bases, and the junction held 6 bases outside the gene matches. This CDR3 comprises 12 residues. Germline loops: CDR1 MNHEY, CDR2 SVGEGT.

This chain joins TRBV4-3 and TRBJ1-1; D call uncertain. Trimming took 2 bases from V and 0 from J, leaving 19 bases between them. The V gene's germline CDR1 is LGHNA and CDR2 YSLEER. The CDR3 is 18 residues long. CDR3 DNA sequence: TGCGCCAGCAGCCAAAGTCTTCGGGCGGGCGGAATGAACACTGAAGCTTTCTTT. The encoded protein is CASSQSLRAGGMNTEAFF.

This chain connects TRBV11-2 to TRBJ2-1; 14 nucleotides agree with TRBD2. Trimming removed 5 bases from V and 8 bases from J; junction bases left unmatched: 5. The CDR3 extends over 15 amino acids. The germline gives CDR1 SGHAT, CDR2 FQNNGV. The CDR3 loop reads CASSPGLAGEDEQFF. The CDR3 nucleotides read TGTGCCAGCAGCCCGGGACTAGCGGGGGAGGATGAGCAGTTCTTC.

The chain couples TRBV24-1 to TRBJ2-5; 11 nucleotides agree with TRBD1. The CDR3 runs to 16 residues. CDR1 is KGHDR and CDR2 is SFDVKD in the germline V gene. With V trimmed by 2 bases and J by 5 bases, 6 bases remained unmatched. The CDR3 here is CATSDYRTGGVETQYF. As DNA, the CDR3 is TGTGCCACCAGTGATTATCGGACAGGGGGCGTGGAGACCCAGTACTTC.

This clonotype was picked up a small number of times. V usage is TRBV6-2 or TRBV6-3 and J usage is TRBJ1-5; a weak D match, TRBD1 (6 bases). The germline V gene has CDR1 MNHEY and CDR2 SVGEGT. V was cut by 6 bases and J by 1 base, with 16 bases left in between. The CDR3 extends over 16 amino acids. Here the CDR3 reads CASSSNRVPSNQPQHF. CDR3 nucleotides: TGTGCCAGCAGCTCCAACAGGGTCCCGAGCAATCAGCCCCAGCATTTT.

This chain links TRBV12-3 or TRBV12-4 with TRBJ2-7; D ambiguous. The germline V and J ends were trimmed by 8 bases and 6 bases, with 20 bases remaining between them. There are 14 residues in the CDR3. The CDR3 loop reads CASCRRDVTCEQYF. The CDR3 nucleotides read TGTGCCAGCTGCCGGAGAGACGTCACTTGCGAGCAGTACTTC.

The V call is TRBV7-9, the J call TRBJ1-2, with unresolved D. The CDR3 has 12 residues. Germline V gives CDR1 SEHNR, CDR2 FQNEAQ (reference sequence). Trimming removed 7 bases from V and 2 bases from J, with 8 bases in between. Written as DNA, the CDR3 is TGTGCCAGCATCGGGCTGAACTATGGCTACACCTTC. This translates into CASIGLNYGYTF.

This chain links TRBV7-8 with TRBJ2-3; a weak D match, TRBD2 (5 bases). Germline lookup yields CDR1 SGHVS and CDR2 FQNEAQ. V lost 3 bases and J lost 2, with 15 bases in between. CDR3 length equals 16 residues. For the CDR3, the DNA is TGTGCCAGCAGCTTTCTCAGAGACGGGGACACAGATACGCAGTATTTT. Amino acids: CASSFLRDGDTDTQYF.